This T cell receptor (beta chain) was sequenced in a study of blood T cell repertoires in COVID-19 (dated by TCRdb to the early 2020s). Looking at the study overall: Samples covering the acute and convalescent phases of COVID-19 were provided by collaborators in the United States, Italy and Spain. The material from the prospective study consisted of cDNA or gDNA derived from T cells, B-cell-depleted T cells, or PBMCs. Deeply sampled blood TCRbeta repertoires from subjects exposed to, actively infected with, or recovered from COVID-19 were included in the dataset. The repertoires were released in a freely available public database intended as a resource for research on the immune response to SARS-CoV-2. Samples were obtained from the ongoing ImmuneRACE study (first 160 participants) and from over 1,000 subjects provided by 6 global collaborators. Sample metadata almost always included a de-identified subject ID, COVID-19 status, age in years and sex. HLA class I and class II types, where available, came from metadata supplied by the sample provider rather than from assay-based typing. Beyond this particular receptor, the publication reports: Clinical and demographic metadata were provided uncurated, with the amount varying by source and participant.

Whole blood was collected in K2EDTA tubes by collaborating institutions according to the institutions' own protocols. For TCRbeta analysis, collaborators shipped samples as frozen whole blood, isolated PBMCs, or DNA extracted from either of those sample types. CDR1 and CDR2 (SSHAT, FNYEAQ) derive from the germline V gene (reference sequence). From cysteine to phenylalanine, the CDR3 is 12 amino acids long. Only the CDR3 part of the read is kept: 36 bases, read in frame from the first base. TCRbeta CDR3 regions were amplified from genomic DNA by means of the immunoSEQ Assay, a bias-controlled multiplex PCR. Per the source publication's procedure: The number of nucleated cells in each sample was estimated from the amplification of reference gene primers within the assay. To quantify the absolute abundance of each unique TCRbeta CDR3 rearrangement, sequence reads were collapsed and filtered. For each sample, productive Simpson clonality was calculated as the square root of Simpson's diversity index over productive rearrangements. The clones in this table, taken by TCRdb from immuneACCESS, are in-frame only. Not every clone is retained; where verified, under half of the shortfall comes from an unresolved V gene, and the cause of the rest is unknown. The V and J calls and clone size are taken from that table; D and trimming were inferred from the DNA. In this sample the table shows nearly 200,000 clones, 84% of which occur a single time. The ten biggest clones cover approximately 5.1% of the sample.

About this clone itself: Its antigen target is currently unknown. No much larger clone is present one base from it, and per-base qualities are unavailable.

The chain links TRBV7-7 with TRBJ2-2; TRBD1 might be the D gene, on 5 matching bases. The sample comprised peripheral blood. This TCR was sampled from a woman in her sixties or seventies with active or convalescent COVID-19. The sequenced DNA: TGTGCTACCGGAAAGGGGTCCGGGGAGCTGTTTTTT. Its protein reads: CATGKGSGELFF. When the CDR3 is completed using the reference TRBV7-7 and TRBJ2-2 genes on either side, the full variable domain is GAGVSQSPRYKVTKRGQDVTLRCDPISSHATLYWYQQALGQGPEFLTYFNYEAQPDKSGLPSDRFSAERPEGSISTLTIQRTEQRDSAMYRCATGKGSGELFFGEGSRLTVL.